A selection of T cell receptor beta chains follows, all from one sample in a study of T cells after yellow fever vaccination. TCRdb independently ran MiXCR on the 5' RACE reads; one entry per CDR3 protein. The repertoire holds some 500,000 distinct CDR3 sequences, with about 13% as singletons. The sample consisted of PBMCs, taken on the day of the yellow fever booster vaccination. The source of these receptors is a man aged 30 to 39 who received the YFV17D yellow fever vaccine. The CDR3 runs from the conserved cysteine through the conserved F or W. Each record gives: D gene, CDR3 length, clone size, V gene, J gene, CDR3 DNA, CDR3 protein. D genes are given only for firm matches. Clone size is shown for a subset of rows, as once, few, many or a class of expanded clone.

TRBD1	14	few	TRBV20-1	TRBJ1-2	TGCAGTGCTAGACACCCGACAGGGGTTCACGGCTACACCTTC	CSARHPTGVHGYTF
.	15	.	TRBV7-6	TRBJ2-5	TGTGCCAGCAGCCCAACCCCCAGGGTATCAGAGACCCAGTACTTC	CASSPTPRVSETQYF
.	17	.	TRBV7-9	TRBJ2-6	TGTGCCAGCAGCTTAGCGCCGACCAGCGGTGGGGCCAACGTCCTGACTTTC	CASSLAPTSGGANVLTF
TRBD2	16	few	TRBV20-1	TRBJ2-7	TGCAGTGCTACCGGACTAGCGGGAGGGGATTCCTACGAGCAGTACTTC	CSATGLAGGDSYEQYF
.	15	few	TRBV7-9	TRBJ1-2	TGTGCCAGCAGCTTAGATGGAGGGCTTCCCTATGGCTACACCTTC	CASSLDGGLPYGYTF
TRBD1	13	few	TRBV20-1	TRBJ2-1	TGCAGTGTTGACAGGGGGCAGGGACCCGGGCAGTTCTTC	CSVDRGQGPGQFF
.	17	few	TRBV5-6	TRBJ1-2	TGTGCCAGCAGCTTGGGCCAGGGGACACTTGTCCTCTATGGCTACACCTTC	CASSLGQGTLVLYGYTF
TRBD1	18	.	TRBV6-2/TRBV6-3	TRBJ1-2	TGTGCCAGCAGTTATACCGCCGGGACAGGGGGCTTGCACTATGGCTACACCTTC	CASSYTAGTGGLHYGYTF
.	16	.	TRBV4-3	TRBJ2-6	TGCGCCAGCAGCCACGGCCGCCCCTCTGGCGCCAACGTCCTGACTTTC	CASSHGRPSGANVLTF
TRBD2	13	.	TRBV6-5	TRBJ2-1	TGTGCCAGCGGTTCCGAGGGAGGGCGGGAGCGGTTCTTC	CASGSEGGRERFF
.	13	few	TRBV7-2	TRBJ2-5	TGTGCCAGCAGCTTAGGCGTGGAAGAGACCCAGTACTTC	CASSLGVEETQYF
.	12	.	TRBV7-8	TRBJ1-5	TGTGCCAGCGGTGGGGTATATCAGCCCCAGCATTTT	CASGGVYQPQHF
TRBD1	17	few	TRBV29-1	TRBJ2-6	TGCAGCGTTGAACTTCCCGGGACAGGGGCTGGGGCCAACGTCCTGACTTTC	CSVELPGTGAGANVLTF
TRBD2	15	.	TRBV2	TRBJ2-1	TGTGCCAGTACTAGCGGGAGTCCCGCCTACAATGAGCAGTTCTTC	CASTSGSPAYNEQFF
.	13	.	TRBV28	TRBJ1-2	TGTGCCATCGCAGGAGGGGGGTACTATGGCTACACCTTC	CAIAGGGYYGYTF
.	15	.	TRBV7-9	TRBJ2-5	TGTGCCAGCAGCTTGACTGTTTGGAACCAAGAGACCCAGTACTTC	CASSLTVWNQETQYF
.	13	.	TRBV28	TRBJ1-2	TGTGCCAGCAGTCTACAGGGAGGAAATGGCTACACCTTC	CASSLQGGNGYTF
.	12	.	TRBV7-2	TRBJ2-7	TGTGCCAGCAGTCCCACCCCGTGGGAGCAGTACTTC	CASSPTPWEQYF
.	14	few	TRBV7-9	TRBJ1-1	TGTGCCAGCAGCTTAGCAATAAGGGGCACTGAAGCTTTCTTT	CASSLAIRGTEAFF
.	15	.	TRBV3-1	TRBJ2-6	TGTGCCAGCAGCCTTGACACCTCTGGGGCCAACGTCCTGACTTTC	CASSLDTSGANVLTF
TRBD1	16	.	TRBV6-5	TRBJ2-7	TGTGCCAGCAGTTACTCTTCCGGGACAGGGTCTGGGGAGCAGTACTTC	CASSYSSGTGSGEQYF
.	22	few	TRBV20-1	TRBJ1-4	TGCAGTGCTAGTCCCCTTAATACCGTACAGTCCGCCCCGCGGAAACTTAATGAAAAACTGTTTTTT	CSASPLNTVQSAPRKLNEKLFF
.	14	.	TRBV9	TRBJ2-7	TGTGCCAGCAGCGTCGAGGCGAGCTCCTACGAGCAGTACTTC	CASSVEASSYEQYF
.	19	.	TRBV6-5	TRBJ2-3	TGTGCCAGCAGTTACTCGATAGGCGGGCCGGACGTTCGTACAGATACGCAGTATTTT	CASSYSIGGPDVRTDTQYF
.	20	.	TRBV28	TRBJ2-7	TGTGCCAGCAGTTTTGTACTAATGCCCAACGAATGGGGGGAATCCTACGAGCAGTACTTC	CASSFVLMPNEWGESYEQYF
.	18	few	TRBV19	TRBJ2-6	TGTGCCAGTAGTAAGGCGGGTCCGCTGGGCTCTGGGGCCAACGTCCTGACTTTC	CASSKAGPLGSGANVLTF
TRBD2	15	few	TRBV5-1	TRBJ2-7	TGCGCCAGCAGCTTGACGACTAGCGGGACCAACGAGCAGTACTTC	CASSLTTSGTNEQYF
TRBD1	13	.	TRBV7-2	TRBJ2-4	TGTGCCAGCAGCTTAGACCCCGGGACAGGGGAGTACTTC	CASSLDPGTGEYF
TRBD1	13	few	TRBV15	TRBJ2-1	TGTGCCGCGGGACAGGGGAGGTATAATGAGCAGTTCTTC	CAAGQGRYNEQFF
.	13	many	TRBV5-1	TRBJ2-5	TGTGCCAGCAGCTTAGGGGGTGAAGAGACCCAGTACTTC	CASSLGGEETQYF
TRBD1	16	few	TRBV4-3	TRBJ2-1	TGCGCCAGCAGCCAAGGCTACAGGGGATTTTACAATGAGCAGTTCTTC	CASSQGYRGFYNEQFF
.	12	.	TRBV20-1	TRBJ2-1	TGCAGTGTATCGGACAACTACAATGAGCAGTTCTTC	CSVSDNYNEQFF
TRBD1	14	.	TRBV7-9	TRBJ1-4	TGTGCCAGCAGCCCAGGGGGCGATGTTGAAAAACTGTTTTTT	CASSPGGDVEKLFF
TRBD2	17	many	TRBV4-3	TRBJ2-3	TGCGCCAGCAGCCAAGATGGCCCTAGCGGGATCACAGATACGCAGTATTTT	CASSQDGPSGITDTQYF
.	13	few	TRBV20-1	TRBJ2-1	TGCAGTGCTAGAGAGCGGGAATACAATGAGCAGTTCTTC	CSAREREYNEQFF
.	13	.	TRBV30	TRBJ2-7	TGTGCCTGGAGCTCTGGGACAAGGAGCGAGCAGTACTTC	CAWSSGTRSEQYF
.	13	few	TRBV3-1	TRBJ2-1	TGTGCCAGCAGCCAAGATGGGTGGCAGGGAAAGTTCTTC	CASSQDGWQGKFF
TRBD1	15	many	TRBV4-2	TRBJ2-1	TGTGCCAGCAGCCCCGGGACAGGGGGCTACAATGAGCAGTTCTTC	CASSPGTGGYNEQFF
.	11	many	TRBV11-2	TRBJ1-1	TGTGCCAGCAGTTCAAACACTGAAGCTTTCTTT	CASSSNTEAFF
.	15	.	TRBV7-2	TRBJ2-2	TGTGCCAGCACCCCCGGGGAGCGGACCACCGGGGAGCTGTTTTTT	CASTPGERTTGELFF
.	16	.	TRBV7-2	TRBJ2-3	TGTGCCAGCAGCTTCAAATTCAACCAGGGGTACGATACGCAGTATTTT	CASSFKFNQGYDTQYF
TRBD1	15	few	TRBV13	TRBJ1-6	TGTGCCAGCAGCACGAGAGGGGGCAGGAATTCACCCCTCCACTTT	CASSTRGGRNSPLHF
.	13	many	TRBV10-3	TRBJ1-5	TGTGCCATCAGTGAGTCGATGGGTCAGCCCCAGCATTTT	CAISESMGQPQHF
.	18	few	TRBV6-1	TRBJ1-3	TGTGCCAGCAGTGAAGGGGTCGGGGGGGAACACTCTGGAAACACCATATATTTT	CASSEGVGGEHSGNTIYF
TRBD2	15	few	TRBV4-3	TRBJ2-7	TGCGCCAGCAGCCAAGACAGGACTAGCGTCTACGAGCAGTACTTC	CASSQDRTSVYEQYF
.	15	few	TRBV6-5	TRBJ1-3	TGTGCCAGCAGTTACTCGGAGGTCCCTGGAAACACCATATATTTT	CASSYSEVPGNTIYF
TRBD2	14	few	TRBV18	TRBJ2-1	TGTGCCAGCTCACCCACTAGCGGACACAATGAGCAGTTCTTC	CASSPTSGHNEQFF